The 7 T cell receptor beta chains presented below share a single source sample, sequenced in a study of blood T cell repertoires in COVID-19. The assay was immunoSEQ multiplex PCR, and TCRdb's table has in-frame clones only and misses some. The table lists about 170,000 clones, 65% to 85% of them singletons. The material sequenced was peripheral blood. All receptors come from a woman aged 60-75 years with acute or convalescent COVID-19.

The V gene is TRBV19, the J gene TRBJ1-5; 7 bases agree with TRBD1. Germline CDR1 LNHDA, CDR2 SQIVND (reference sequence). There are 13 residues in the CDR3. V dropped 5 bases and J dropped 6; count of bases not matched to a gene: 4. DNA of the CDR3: TGTGCCAGTAGTGCAAACAGGGGTCAGCCCCAGCATTTT. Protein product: CASSANRGQPQHF.

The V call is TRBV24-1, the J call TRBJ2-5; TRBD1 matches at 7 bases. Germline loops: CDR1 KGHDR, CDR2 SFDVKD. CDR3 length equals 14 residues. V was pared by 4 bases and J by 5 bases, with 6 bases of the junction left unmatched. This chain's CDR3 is CATSDDREWETQYF. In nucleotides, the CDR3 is TGTGCCACCAGTGACGACAGGGAGTGGGAGACCCAGTACTTC.

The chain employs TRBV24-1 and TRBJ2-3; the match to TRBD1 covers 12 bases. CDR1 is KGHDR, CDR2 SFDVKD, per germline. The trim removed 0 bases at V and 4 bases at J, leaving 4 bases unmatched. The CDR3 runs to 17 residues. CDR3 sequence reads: CATSDLPGTGGADTQYF. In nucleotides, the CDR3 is TGTGCCACCAGTGATTTGCCCGGGACAGGGGGCGCAGATACGCAGTATTTT.

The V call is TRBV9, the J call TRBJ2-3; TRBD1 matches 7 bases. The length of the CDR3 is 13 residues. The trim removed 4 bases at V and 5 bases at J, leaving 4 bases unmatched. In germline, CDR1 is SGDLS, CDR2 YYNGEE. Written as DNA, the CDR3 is TGTGCCAGCAGCAGGGACAGAAGAGATACGCAGTATTTT. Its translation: CASSRDRRDTQYF.

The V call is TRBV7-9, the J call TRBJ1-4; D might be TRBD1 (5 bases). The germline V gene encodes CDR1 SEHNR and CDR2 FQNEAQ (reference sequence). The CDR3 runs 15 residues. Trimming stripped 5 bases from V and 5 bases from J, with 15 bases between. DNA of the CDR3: TGTGCCAGCAGCCCCGGGGGACGGCGGAATGAAAAACTGTTTTTT. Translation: CASSPGGRRNEKLFF.

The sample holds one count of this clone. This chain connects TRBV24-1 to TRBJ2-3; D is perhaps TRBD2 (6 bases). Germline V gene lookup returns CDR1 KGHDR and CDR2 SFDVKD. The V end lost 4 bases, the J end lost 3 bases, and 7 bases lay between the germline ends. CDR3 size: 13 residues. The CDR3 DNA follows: TGTGCCACCAGTGAGGGGGGAACAGATACGCAGTATTTT. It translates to CATSEGGTDTQYF.

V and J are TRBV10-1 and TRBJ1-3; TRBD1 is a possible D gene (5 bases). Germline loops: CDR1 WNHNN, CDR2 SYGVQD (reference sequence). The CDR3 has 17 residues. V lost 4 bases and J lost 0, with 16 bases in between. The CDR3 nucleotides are TGCGCCAGCAGTGGTCCCCTGGGGCAGTTCTCTGGAAACACCATATATTTT. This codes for CASSGPLGQFSGNTIYF.